Shown below are 18 T cell receptor beta chains from a single sample sequenced in a study of cytomegalovirus exposure and HLA in healthy donors. Researchers ran the PCR with 60 Vbeta and 13 Jbeta primers. Produced via immunoSEQ multiplex PCR; TCRdb's table is partial and in-frame only. The table lists approximately 100,000 clones, approximately 80% of them singletons. The specimen sequenced was PBMCs. These receptors came from a man in his fifties or sixties in good health and CMV-seropositive.

The V gene is TRBV5-6, the J gene TRBJ1-5; maybe TRBD1 (6 bases). This CDR3 is 17 amino acids long. The germline gives CDR1 SGHDT, CDR2 YYEEEE. Trimming pared 0 bases from V and 1 base from J, leaving 14 bases between. The CDR3 region is CASSLEAGVGSNQPQHF. The CDR3 coding sequence is TGTGCCAGCAGCTTGGAGGCAGGGGTGGGGAGCAATCAGCCCCAGCATTTT. Full variable domain (missing parts from reference TRBV5-6 and TRBJ1-5): DAGVTQSPTHLIKTRGQQVTLRCSPKSGHDTVSWYQQALGQGPQFIFQYYEEEERQRGNFPDRFSGHQFPNYSSELNVNALLLGDSALYLCASSLEAGVGSNQPQHFGDGTRLSIL.

This clone was recorded once. The chain joins TRBV28 to TRBJ2-1; 13 bases are shared with TRBD2. Germline V gene sequence: CDR1 MDHEN, CDR2 SYDVKM. The V segment lost 6 bases and the J segment 0 bases; nucleotides outside the gene matches: 14. There are 20 residues in the CDR3. CDR3 loop: CASRRLAGGPHNSSYNEQFF. The CDR3 DNA reads TGTGCCAGCAGGAGACTAGCGGGGGGACCTCATAACAGCTCCTACAATGAGCAGTTCTTC.

The J gene is TRBJ2-1, the V gene TRBV9, with D tentatively TRBD2 (6 bases). Per the germline V gene, CDR1 is SGDLS and CDR2 is YYNGEE. The CDR3 covers 14 residues. Trimming cost V 3 bases and J 3 bases, with 10 bases left between them. DNA for the CDR3: TGTGCCAGCAGCGGGGGACTGGGCTACAATGAGCAGTTCTTC. This encodes CASSGGLGYNEQFF.

This chain joins TRBV7-9 and TRBJ2-7, with D possibly TRBD2 on 5 matching bases. CDR3 length: 14 amino acids. The V gene's germline CDR1 is SEHNR and CDR2 FQNEAQ (reference sequence). The germline V and J ends were trimmed by 2 bases and 4 bases, with 12 bases remaining between them. The CDR3 nucleotides are TGTGCCAGCAGCTTAAGCCTAGCCCCTTACGAGCAGTACTTC. Amino acids: CASSLSLAPYEQYF. Based on the CDR3 plus reference TRBV7-9 and TRBJ2-7, the full variable domain is DTGVSQNPRHKITKRGQNVTFRCDPISEHNRLYWYRQTLGQGPEFLTYFQNEAQLEKSRLLSDRFSAERPKGSFSTLEIQRTEQGDSAMYLCASSLSLAPYEQYFGPGTRLTVT.

The CDR3 loop is CSAGPTKHRGYGYTF. The CDR3 region has the DNA TGCAGCGCTGGTCCCACAAAACACAGGGGCTATGGCTACACCTTC. The chain has TRBV29-1 and TRBJ1-2, with TRBD1 identical over 7 bases. V lost 7 bases, J lost 4 bases, and 15 bases stayed unmatched. CDR1 SQVTM and CDR2 ANQGSEA come from the germline V gene. CDR3 length equals 15 residues.

This sequence joins TRBV25-1 and TRBJ2-5, with a tentative D call TRBD1 (7 bases). The CDR3 loop spans 16 amino acids. Germline V gene sequence: CDR1 MGHDK, CDR2 SYGVNS. The germline V and J ends were trimmed by 1 base and 4 bases, with 16 bases remaining between them. CDR3: CASSEWRDQGGETQYF. The CDR3 region has the DNA TGTGCCAGCAGTGAATGGAGGGATCAGGGGGGAGAGACCCAGTACTTC.

The CDR3 DNA is TGTGCCAGCAGCTTGAATAGCGGGGGCTACGAGCAGTACTTC. Translated: CASSLNSGGYEQYF. The chain has TRBV7-9 and TRBJ2-7; 9 positions match TRBD2. Germline trimming cut 3 bases from V and 3 bases from J; bases unmatched to any gene: 3. Per the germline V gene, CDR1 is SEHNR and CDR2 is FQNEAQ (reference sequence). This CDR3 spans 14 amino acids.

The CDR3, as DNA: TGTGCCAGCCAACAGGGGTTGGTTGGCAATCAGCCCCAGCATTTT. Residues: CASQQGLVGNQPQHF. The rearrangement links TRBV2 to TRBJ1-5; 7 nucleotides match TRBD1. The CDR3 is 15 residues long. Germline lookup yields CDR1 SNHLY and CDR2 FYNNEI. The trim removed 8 bases at V and 2 bases at J, leaving 9 bases unmatched. Combining the CDR3 with reference TRBV2 and TRBJ1-5 gives the whole variable domain EPEVTQTPSHQVTQMGQEVILRCVPISNHLYFYWYRQILGQKVEFLVSFYNNEISEKSEIFDDQFSVERPDGSNFTLKIRSTKLEDSAMYFCASQQGLVGNQPQHFGDGTRLSIL.

CDR3: CASSQDRGGADETQYF. CDR3 DNA: TGTGCCAGCAGCCAAGATCGGGGGGGGGCCGATGAGACCCAGTACTTC. This sequence joins TRBV4-2 and TRBJ2-5; 8 bases match TRBD2. From germline, CDR1 is LGHNA and CDR2 YNFKEQ. The CDR3 sequence is 16 residues long. The V segment lost 0 bases and the J segment 5 bases; nucleotides outside the gene matches: 8.

This clone has just a few counts. Here the CDR3 DNA reads TGTGCCAGCAGTTCTCGGACAGGGGGCTCAGCTACGCAGTATTTT. It yields the protein CASSSRTGGSATQYF. V usage is TRBV6-5 and J usage is TRBJ2-3, with 11 bases matching TRBD1. The CDR3 extends over 15 amino acids. The germline V gene has CDR1 MNHEY and CDR2 SVGAGI. After removal of 4 bases from V and 8 bases from J, the junction contained 8 bases not matched to a gene.

The chain links TRBV9 to TRBJ1-4, with D perhaps matching TRBD1 (5 bases). V dropped 0 bases and J dropped 4 bases, with 16 bases sitting between them. Germline CDR1 is SGDLS and CDR2 is YYNGEE. The CDR3 extends over 17 amino acids. CDR3 region: CASSVGKRGGINEKLFF. DNA of the CDR3: TGTGCCAGCAGCGTAGGTAAAAGGGGAGGGATTAATGAAAAACTGTTTTTT.

This clone has only a few counts. This chain connects TRBV7-2 to TRBJ2-7; 8 bases match TRBD2. V trimming: 0 bases; J trimming: 6 bases; junction bases outside the gene matches: 10. The CDR3 length is 16 residues. The germline V gene encodes CDR1 SGHTA and CDR2 FQGNSA. CDR3 DNA sequence: TGTGCCAGCAGCTTAGCAGGACTAGCATTGGTCTCCGAGCAGTACTTC. Translating gives CASSLAGLALVSEQYF.

The gene calls are TRBV15 and TRBJ1-5; 10 nucleotides line up with TRBD1. Germline assignment: CDR1 LNHNV and CDR2 YYDKDF (reference sequence). This CDR3 comprises 15 residues. The junction had 6 bases not matched to a gene; V was cut back by 3 bases and J by 7 bases. As DNA, the CDR3 is TGTGCCACCAGCAGCCCGGGACAGGGGTCCCAGCCCCAGCATTTT. The encoded protein is CATSSPGQGSQPQHF.

The chain combines TRBV7-2 with TRBJ1-6, with D perhaps TRBD1 (5 bases). The V and J ends lost 2 bases and 0 bases respectively, with 14 bases between them. The CDR3 is 18 residues long. The germline CDR1 and CDR2 sequences are SGHTA and FQGNSA. The DNA of the CDR3 is TGTGCCAGCAGCTTATCGAGCAGGGCCAGCTCCTATAATTCACCCCTCCACTTT. This translates into CASSLSSRASSYNSPLHF.

The chain combines TRBV5-1 with TRBJ1-1; 7 bases match TRBD1. J gave up 0 bases and V 0 bases, and 5 bases lay outside the gene matches. The length of the CDR3 is 16 residues. Germline CDR1 reads SGHRS; CDR2 reads YFSETQ. The CDR3 nucleotides read TGCGCCAGCAGCTTGGGACAGGGTTTGATGAACACTGAAGCTTTCTTT. It yields the protein CASSLGQGLMNTEAFF.

This chain connects TRBV6-1 to TRBJ2-7, with 8 bases fitting TRBD1. Germline V gene data show CDR1 as MNHNS and CDR2 as SASEGT. This CDR3 region has 15 residues. Unmatched junction bases numbered 2, after V lost 1 base and J lost 0 bases. The CDR3 nucleotides read TGTGCCAGCAGTGAAGACAGGGGGAGCTCCTACGAGCAGTACTTC. This translates into CASSEDRGSSYEQYF.

This chain joins TRBV6-1 and TRBJ1-1, with D unclear. V lost 6 bases, J lost 3 bases, and 5 bases lay in between. The V gene's germline CDR1 is MNHNS and CDR2 SASEGT. The CDR3 length is 11 residues. DNA of the CDR3: TGTGCCAGCAGACGGGACACTGAAGCTTTCTTT. It is translated as CASRRDTEAFF.

This chain links TRBV5-1 with TRBJ1-4, with D tentatively TRBD1 (6 bases). From germline, CDR1 is SGHRS and CDR2 YFSETQ. Between the trimmed V and J ends, which lost 0 bases and 8 bases, there was a span of 11 bases. The CDR3 consists of 14 residues. CDR3 in amino acids: CASSLGGQLEKLFF. The CDR3 DNA is TGCGCCAGCAGCTTGGGGGGACAACTGGAAAAACTGTTTTTT.